This is a list of T cell receptor beta chains from one sample in a study of CD4+ T cells in melanoma. The table came from immunoSEQ multiplex PCR; TCRdb's copy has only in-frame clones and leaves some out. Altogether around 11,000 clones are present, about 67% being singletons, with the ten largest covering around an eighth. Sequencing used cells from a culture (not recorded whether cultured in vitro). These receptors were taken from a human donor with melanoma. Both conserved end residues are part of each CDR3. Fields, in order: J gene, D gene, clone size, CDR3 length, V gene, CDR3 protein, CDR3 DNA. A D gene is named only where the DNA matches it firmly. Only part of the rows carry a size: once, few, many, or a class if the clone is expanded.

>TRBJ1-4|.|once|17|TRBV6-1
CASSDKPGRVLPEKLFF
TGCGCCAGCAGTGATAAACCCGGCCGGGTTCTCCCTGAAAAACTGTTTTTT
>TRBJ1-4|.|few|11|TRBV2
CASNGQTKLFF
TGTGCCAGCAACGGACAGACAAAACTGTTTTTT
>TRBJ1-2|.|.|16|TRBV4-1
CASSQPLSRGIKGYTF
TGCGCCAGCAGCCAACCCCTCTCTCGGGGTATCAAAGGCTACACCTTC
>TRBJ1-1|.|.|12|TRBV6-5
CASSLGPTEAFF
TGTGCCAGCAGTCTAGGACCCACTGAAGCTTTCTTT
>TRBJ2-1|.|.|15|TRBV5-5
CASSLGGNWNNEQFF
TGTGCCAGCAGCTTGGGGGGCAATTGGAACAATGAGCAGTTCTTC
>TRBJ2-5|.|.|16|TRBV5-1
CASSLGVYRGMETQYF
TGCGCCAGCAGCTTGGGGGTTTACCGAGGTATGGAGACCCAGTACTTC
>TRBJ2-5|TRBD2|.|14|TRBV10-3
CASGTSGGEETQYF
TGTGCCAGCGGGACTAGCGGGGGGGAAGAGACCCAGTACTTC
>TRBJ2-3|.|.|13|TRBV6-5
CASSYPGLNTQYF
TGTGCCAGCAGTTACCCGGGTCTGAATACGCAGTATTTT
>TRBJ1-5|.|few|15|TRBV11-2
CASSVNSGGNQPQHF
TGTGCCAGCAGCGTGAATAGTGGGGGGAATCAGCCCCAGCATTTT
>TRBJ2-7|.|few|16|TRBV7-6
CASSKISVDSSYEQYF
TGTGCCAGCAGCAAAATTTCCGTCGATAGCTCCTACGAGCAGTACTTC
>TRBJ2-3|.|few|15|TRBV2
CASIPSPARSDTQYF
TGTGCCAGCATTCCCTCCCCGGCGAGGTCAGATACGCAGTATTTT
>TRBJ1-1|.|few|14|TRBV14
CASSLPGMNTEAFF
TGTGCCAGCAGCCTGCCCGGCATGAACACTGAAGCTTTCTTT
>TRBJ2-5|.|once|12|TRBV5-1
CASSLYQETQYF
TGCGCCAGCAGCCTGTACCAAGAGACCCAGTACTTC
>TRBJ1-3|TRBD1|.|19|TRBV7-7
CASSSHLSTGWASGNTIYF
TGTGCCAGCAGCTCCCACCTCTCGACAGGGTGGGCCTCTGGAAACACCATATATTTT
>TRBJ2-6|.|.|13|TRBV6-5
CASSYSGANVLTF
TGTGCCAGCAGTTACTCTGGGGCCAACGTCCTGACTTTC
>TRBJ2-1|TRBD1|.|14|TRBV5-1
CASSTGQGDNEQFF
TGCGCCAGCAGCACAGGACAGGGCGACAATGAGCAGTTCTTC
>TRBJ1-1|.|.|18|TRBV9
CASSVSPAMLFGDTEAFF
TGTGCCAGCAGCGTATCCCCGGCCATGCTCTTCGGGGACACTGAAGCTTTCTTT
>TRBJ1-1|.|few|16|TRBV5-1
CASSSGLTGTNTEAFF
TGCGCCAGCAGCTCGGGGCTTACCGGGACCAACACTGAAGCTTTCTTT
>TRBJ1-1|TRBD1|.|16|TRBV6-5
CASSFRPGTGNTEAFF
TGTGCCAGCAGTTTCCGACCCGGGACAGGGAACACTGAAGCTTTCTTT
>TRBJ2-3|.|.|15|TRBV7-8
CASSLQGFVADTQYF
TGTGCCAGCAGCTTACAAGGGTTTGTAGCAGATACGCAGTATTTT
>TRBJ1-2|TRBD1|.|14|TRBV7-8
CASSPTGQGNGYTF
TGTGCCAGCAGCCCGACGGGACAGGGAAATGGCTACACCTTC
>TRBJ1-1|.|.|15|TRBV9
CASSVAGRMNTEAFF
TGTGCCAGCAGCGTAGCTGGTCGGATGAACACTGAAGCTTTCTTT
>TRBJ2-3|TRBD1|.|16|TRBV5-8
CASSLPGQLSTDTQYF
TGTGCCAGCAGCTTGCCGGGACAGCTTAGCACAGATACGCAGTATTTT
>TRBJ1-2|.|few|13|TRBV5-4
CASRPQGDYGYTF
TGTGCCAGCAGGCCCCAGGGTGACTATGGCTACACCTTC
>TRBJ1-6|.|.|14|TRBV30
CAWAHRTGNSPLHF
TGTGCCTGGGCACATAGGACGGGGAATTCACCCCTCCACTTT
>TRBJ2-4|TRBD2|.|15|TRBV4-1
CASSQLAGAKNIQYF
TGCGCCAGCAGCCAACTAGCGGGGGCCAAAAACATTCAGTACTTC
>TRBJ2-1|.|.|12|TRBV11-2
CASSLDFSPQFF
TGTGCCAGCAGCTTAGATTTTTCCCCTCAGTTCTTC
>TRBJ1-4|.|.|15|TRBV11-2
CASSLDKALREKLFF
TGTGCCAGCAGCTTAGATAAGGCCCTTCGCGAAAAACTGTTTTTT
>TRBJ1-4|.|few|15|TRBV25-1
CASSDLDWNNEKLFF
TGTGCCAGCAGTGATTTAGACTGGAATAATGAAAAACTGTTTTTT
>TRBJ1-2|.|.|15|TRBV18
CASSPQAVGSQGYTF
TGTGCCAGCTCACCTCAGGCGGTTGGGTCGCAGGGCTACACCTTC
>TRBJ2-3|TRBD2|.|17|TRBV7-9
CASSFLVRGGSTDTQYF
TGTGCCAGCAGCTTCCTGGTTCGGGGGGGGAGCACAGATACGCAGTATTTT
>TRBJ2-6|TRBD1|.|19|TRBV2
CASSLLVGTGKTGANVLTF
TGTGCCAGCAGTCTCCTGGTGGGGACAGGGAAGACTGGGGCCAACGTCCTGACTTTC
>TRBJ2-1|TRBD2|.|15|TRBV9
CASSRTSGGANEQFF
TGTGCCAGCAGCAGGACTAGCGGGGGGGCCAATGAGCAGTTCTTC
>TRBJ1-2|.|medium-sized|13|TRBV7-3
CASSFLANYGYTF
TGTGCCAGCAGCTTTTTGGCTAACTATGGCTACACCTTC
>TRBJ1-2|.|.|13|TRBV5-4
CASSLDREFGYTF
TGTGCCAGCAGCTTGGACAGGGAATTTGGCTACACCTTC
>TRBJ1-6|.|few|14|TRBV28
CASTVGGGNSPLHF
TGTGCCAGCACCGTAGGGGGGGGTAATTCACCCCTCCACTTT
>TRBJ1-6|.|.|15|TRBV6-5
CASSYSTRGDSPLHF
TGTGCCAGCAGTTACTCGACCAGGGGTGATTCACCCCTCCACTTT
>TRBJ1-2|.|few|14|TRBV10-2
CASSGNRLNYGYTF
TGCGCCAGCAGTGGAAACAGGTTGAATTATGGCTACACCTTC
>TRBJ1-4|.|.|18|TRBV4-1
CASSQDKSPQLPGEKLFF
TGCGCCAGCAGCCAAGATAAATCCCCACAGCTTCCCGGTGAAAAACTGTTTTTT
>TRBJ1-2|.|few|16|TRBV9
CASSVGRGQGNYGYTF
TGTGCCAGCAGCGTAGGGCGCGGGCAGGGGAACTATGGCTACACCTTC
>TRBJ2-3|TRBD2|.|15|TRBV6-1
CASRLLAVSTDTQYF
TGTGCCAGCAGATTACTAGCGGTCAGCACAGATACGCAGTATTTT
>TRBJ2-7|.|.|14|TRBV5-1
CASSLRGPQGEQYF
TGCGCCAGCAGCTTGAGAGGACCCCAAGGCGAGCAGTACTTC
>TRBJ1-2|.|few|15|TRBV27
CASSLSRASNYGYTF
TGTGCCAGCAGTTTGTCCCGGGCCTCTAACTATGGCTACACCTTC
>TRBJ2-6|.|.|13|TRBV5-6
CASSFAGANVLTF
TGTGCCAGCAGTTTTGCTGGGGCCAACGTCCTGACTTTC
>TRBJ2-5|.|.|14|TRBV15
CATSIRDPQETQYF
TGTGCCACCAGCATCCGAGACCCGCAAGAGACCCAGTACTTC
>TRBJ2-2|TRBD1|.|16|TRBV7-3
CASSQLGTANTGELFF
TGTGCCAGCAGCCAACTCGGGACAGCGAACACCGGGGAGCTGTTTTTT
>TRBJ1-2|.|.|13|TRBV6-1
CASRLVGGNGYTF
TGTGCCAGTCGCCTTGTAGGGGGGAACGGCTACACCTTC
>TRBJ2-1|TRBD2|.|18|TRBV5-1
CASSLAGTSGGVYNEQFF
TGCGCCAGCAGCTTGGCGGGGACTAGCGGGGGGGTCTACAATGAGCAGTTCTTC
>TRBJ2-7|.|.|13|TRBV7-3
CASSLTPDSLMLF
TGTGCCAGCAGCTTAACCCCAGACAGCCTCATGCTCTTC
>TRBJ2-7|TRBD2|.|16|TRBV29-1
CSVEDPLAGLRGEQYF
TGCAGCGTTGAAGACCCACTAGCGGGGCTGAGAGGCGAGCAGTACTTC
>TRBJ2-4|TRBD2|.|14|TRBV2
CASRPGGGRYIQYF
TGTGCCAGCAGGCCGGGGGGGGGCAGATACATTCAGTACTTC
>TRBJ1-2|.|.|12|TRBV27
CASTEANYGYTF
TGTGCCAGCACCGAAGCTAACTATGGCTACACCTTC
>TRBJ1-1|.|.|17|TRBV5-8
CASSLVQGKGMNTEAFF
TGTGCCAGCAGCTTGGTCCAGGGAAAGGGGATGAACACTGAAGCTTTCTTT
>TRBJ2-7|TRBD2|.|15|TRBV19
CASSSVGGVAYEQYF
TGTGCCAGTAGTAGCGTCGGGGGGGTTGCCTACGAGCAGTACTTC
>TRBJ2-1|.|.|16|TRBV11-2
CASSSRGFRSISEQFF
TGTGCCAGCAGCTCCAGGGGATTTCGGTCGATTAGTGAGCAGTTCTTC
>TRBJ1-1|.|.|14|TRBV5-1
CASSLPDGYTEAFF
TGCGCCAGCAGCTTGCCGGACGGGTACACTGAAGCTTTCTTT
>TRBJ2-3|.|.|14|TRBV5-6
CASSALTGSDTQYF
TGTGCCAGCAGCGCACTGACGGGCAGCGATACGCAGTATTTT
>TRBJ1-1|TRBD1|.|15|TRBV6-5
CASSRKRQGATEAFF
TGTGCCAGCAGCAGAAAGAGACAGGGGGCGACTGAAGCTTTCTTT
>TRBJ1-4|.|.|13|TRBV6-5
CASSYQGREKLFF
TGTGCCAGCAGTTACCAGGGCCGGGAAAAACTGTTTTTT
>TRBJ2-7|TRBD1|.|15|TRBV5-4
CASSLEGQGTYEQYF
TGTGCCAGCAGCTTGGAGGGACAGGGAACGTACGAGCAGTACTTC